This record concerns one T cell receptor (beta chain) sequence. Its specificity is unknown. Sequencing was performed with immunoSEQ multiplex PCR; in TCRdb, only in-frame clones are kept and a portion is missing. The sample gives about 88,000 clones, approximately 89% of which show up once; approximately 0.2% is in the top ten. V lost 4 bases, J lost 3 bases, and 23 bases stayed unmatched. CDR3 size: 21 residues. Germline loops: CDR1 PRHDT, CDR2 FYEKMQ (reference sequence). The source of the sample is a study of OX40 agonist ivuxolimab in advanced cancers. Background on the study: Under the entry rules, prior anti-PD-1, anti-PD-L1 or anti-CTLA-4 therapy was allowed, and roughly 43% had some. Study results and limitations: Low normalized T-cell clonal expansion was also seen in some nonresponders. Clonal expansion from baseline to week 6 occurred in both CD4+ and CD8+ T cells.

This chain links TRBV13 with TRBJ2-1; 8 nucleotides align to TRBD1. The clonotype was recovered from an adult with an advanced solid tumor such as melanoma, head and neck, liver or kidney cancer. The sample in question was CD4+ or CD8+ T cells sorted from blood, obtained in a trial of the OX40 agonist ivuxolimab. As DNA, the CDR3 is TGTGCCAGCAGCTCCACCACGTCCCTGATAAGGACAGGGAGAATCTACAATGAGCAGTTCTTC. Amino acids: CASSSTTSLIRTGRIYNEQFF.